This entry lists 32 T cell receptor beta chains sequenced from one sample in a study of blood T cell repertoires in COVID-19. Libraries were prepared by immunoSEQ multiplex PCR; TCRdb keeps only in-frame clonotypes and omits some of them. The data contain some 57,000 clones, 80% to 95% of them singletons. The source material was peripheral blood. The receptors shown here come from a man in his fifties with active COVID-19.

This rearrangement joins TRBV7-2 to TRBJ2-1; 11 bases map to TRBD2. The CDR3 spans 15 residues. V lost 4 bases and J lost 6; bases outside the gene matches: 5. Germline loops: CDR1 SGHTA, CDR2 FQGNSA. CDR3 sequence (DNA): TGTGCCAGCAGCTCGAATAGCGGGAGGGTCAATGAGCAGTTCTTC. It codes for CASSSNSGRVNEQFF.

J is TRBJ2-1 and V is TRBV5-1; 7 nucleotides line up with TRBD2. The V gene end was trimmed by 3 bases and the J gene end by 7 bases; junction bases not matched to a gene: 13. Germline loops: CDR1 SGHRS, CDR2 YFSETQ. This CDR3 is 16 amino acids long. The CDR3 bases are TGCGCCAGCAGCTACGGGAGGACTATGGGCGGGAATGAGCAGTTCTTC. Translated: CASSYGRTMGGNEQFF.

The V gene is TRBV5-1, the J gene TRBJ1-2; 8 bases agree with TRBD1. V shed 0 bases and J 2 bases; nucleotides not matched to a gene: 9. Looked up from germline, CDR1 is SGHRS and CDR2 is YFSETQ. This CDR3 is 17 amino acids long. CDR3 residues: CASSLVAGGENNYGYTF. DNA of the CDR3: TGCGCCAGCAGCTTGGTGGCAGGGGGCGAGAACAACTATGGCTACACCTTC.

The chain has TRBV3-1 (or the pseudogene TRBV3-2) and TRBJ2-3, with 8 bases identical to TRBD2. Per germline, CDR1 LGHDT and CDR2 YNNKEL (reference sequence). The CDR3 runs 19 residues. The trim removed 2 bases at V and 0 bases at J, leaving 13 bases unmatched. CDR3 sequence: CASSQSIPGGPSSTDTQYF. Here the CDR3 DNA reads TGTGCCAGCAGCCAAAGCATCCCGGGGGGGCCGTCTAGCACAGATACGCAGTATTTT.

This rearrangement joins TRBV7-2 to TRBJ1-1, with a tentative D call TRBD1 (5 bases). Trimming stripped 0 bases from V and 1 base from J, with 9 bases between. There are 15 residues in the CDR3. Germline V gene lookup returns CDR1 SGHTA and CDR2 FQGNSA. CDR3 amino acids: CASSLAARANTEAFF. CDR3 DNA: TGTGCCAGCAGCTTAGCGGCCAGGGCGAACACTGAAGCTTTCTTT.

This clone was observed a single time. The chain has TRBV5-1 and TRBJ2-1; TRBD2 agrees at 8 bases. CDR3 length equals 15 residues. The V gene's germline CDR1 is SGHRS and CDR2 YFSETQ. V shed 3 bases and J 3 bases; nucleotides not matched to a gene: 5. CDR3 region: CASSSSGSNYNEQFF. CDR3 coding DNA: TGCGCCAGCAGCTCCAGCGGGAGTAACTACAATGAGCAGTTCTTC.

Here the CDR3 DNA reads TGTGCCAGCAGCCGTCGTGCCGGGGAGACTGAAGCTTTCTTT. It translates to CASSRRAGETEAFF. This sequence joins TRBV3-1 (or the pseudogene TRBV3-2) and TRBJ1-1, with D unresolved. Trimming shortened V by 4 bases and J by 5 bases, and 14 bases separated the two germline ends. The CDR3 has 14 residues. The germline V gene has CDR1 LGHDT and CDR2 YNNKEL (reference sequence).

This clone was observed a single time. This sequence joins TRBV20-1 and TRBJ2-7; D unclear. This CDR3 has 11 amino acids. From germline, CDR1 is DFQATT and CDR2 SNEGSKA (reference sequence). Trimming shortened V by 4 bases and J by 7 bases, and 11 bases separated the two germline ends. The DNA for the CDR3 is TGCAGTGCTAATAAGATCGGGGAGCAGTACTTC. Amino acids: CSANKIGEQYF.

The rearrangement joins TRBV11-2 to TRBJ2-3; the D gene is possibly TRBD1 (5 bases). The V and J ends lost 3 bases and 4 bases respectively, with 14 bases between them. The CDR3 is 15 residues long. Germline V CDR1 and CDR2: SGHAT, FQNNGV. In DNA form, the CDR3 reads TGTGCCAGCAGCTTGTCAGGGTCTATCGCAGATACGCAGTATTTT. It yields the protein CASSLSGSIADTQYF. The variable domain in full, with the rest retrieved from reference TRBV11-2 and TRBJ2-3, is EAGVAQSPRYKIIEKRQSVAFWCNPISGHATLYWYQQILGQGPKLLIQFQNNGVVDDSQLPKDRFSAERLKGVDSTLKIQPAKLEDSAVYLCASSLSGSIADTQYFGPGTRLTVL.

The J gene is TRBJ2-2, the V gene TRBV27, with D tentatively TRBD2 (7 bases). Trimming took off 6 bases at V and 3 bases at J, with 23 bases between the two ends. The CDR3 loop spans 18 amino acids. Per germline, CDR1 MNHEY and CDR2 SMNVEV (reference sequence). The CDR3 region has the DNA TGTGCCAGCAGCCTCAAAGGCGCGGGGGCGAGGTACACCGGGGAGCTGTTTTTT. It yields the protein CASSLKGAGARYTGELFF.

The count of this clone is one. The gene calls are TRBV10-3 and TRBJ2-5; 10 positions match TRBD1. J gave up 7 bases and V 6 bases, and 11 bases lay outside the gene matches. CDR1 and CDR2 from the germline V gene are ENHRY and SYGVKD. The CDR3 is 15 residues long. The DNA of the CDR3 is TGTGCCATCAGGGGGACAGGGGTACTCTCAGGGACCCAGTACTTC. Encoded protein: CAIRGTGVLSGTQYF.

This clone came up once. The chain carries TRBV6-5 and TRBJ1-4; the match to TRBD1 covers 9 bases. The V gene end was trimmed by 5 bases and the J gene end by 11 bases; junction bases not matched to a gene: 6. Germline V gene lookup returns CDR1 MNHEY and CDR2 SVGAGI. The CDR3 totals 13 residues. CDR3 bases: TGTGCCAGCAGTCGGGACAGGGAAGGGAAACTGTTTTTT. Translated: CASSRDREGKLFF.

The genes are TRBV28 and TRBJ2-5; a possible D gene is TRBD2 (5 bases). CDR3 size: 15 residues. Germline CDR1 is MDHEN and CDR2 is SYDVKM. V gave up 4 bases and J gave up 0 bases, with 12 bases separating them. In nucleotides, the CDR3 is TGTGCCAGCAGTTCTGACTACCAGTACCAAGAGACCCAGTACTTC. Residues: CASSSDYQYQETQYF.

The table lists this clone with a count of one. This chain connects TRBV9 to TRBJ2-1, with D tentatively TRBD2 (6 bases). The germline V gene has CDR1 SGDLS and CDR2 YYNGEE. Trimming took 0 bases from V and 4 from J, leaving 11 bases between them. The CDR3 is 15 amino acids. DNA of the CDR3: TGTGCCAGCAGCGTAGGAGGCGGGGTGTACAATGAGCAGTTCTTC. Encoded protein: CASSVGGGVYNEQFF.

The rearrangement uses TRBV5-6 and TRBJ2-7; 10 bases align to TRBD2. Trimming cost V 1 base and J 4 bases; bases outside gene matches: 2. Per germline, CDR1 SGHDT and CDR2 YYEEEE. The CDR3 spans 14 residues. The chain's CDR3 is CASSLIAGGYEQYF. The CDR3, as DNA: TGTGCCAGCAGCTTGATAGCGGGAGGTTACGAGCAGTACTTC.

The chain joins TRBV6-5 to TRBJ2-7; 7 nucleotides line up with TRBD2. Germline CDR1 and CDR2: MNHEY and SVGAGI. This CDR3 is 14 amino acids long. J gave up 5 bases and V 7 bases, and 11 bases lay outside the gene matches. The CDR3 is CASNRGREVNEQYF. The CDR3 region has the DNA TGTGCCAGCAACCGAGGACGGGAGGTTAACGAGCAGTACTTC.

The chain recombines TRBV18 with TRBJ1-6; D gene uncertain. Germline CDR1 reads KGHSH; CDR2 reads LQKENI. The CDR3 extends over 16 amino acids. The ends were cut back, 6 bases at V and 0 bases at J, with 12 bases in the middle. The chain's CDR3 is CASSLKPGSYNSPLHF. The CDR3, as DNA: TGTGCCAGCTCCCTAAAACCGGGCTCCTATAATTCACCCCTCCACTTT.

Notes on this clone: This specimen includes other DNA sequences encoding the same CDR3. The chain has TRBV7-2 and TRBJ2-5, with 13 bases that match TRBD2. Germline V gene lookup returns CDR1 SGHTA and CDR2 FQGNSA. Trimming took 4 bases from V and 5 from J; bases not matched to a gene: 7. The length of the CDR3 is 16 residues. CDR3 DNA: TGTGCCAGCAGCTCAACTAGCGGGGGGGCCGGGGAGACCCAGTACTTC. This sequence encodes CASSSTSGGAGETQYF.

The rearrangement links TRBV6-2 or TRBV6-3 to TRBJ2-2, with 8 bases fitting TRBD2. V shed 6 bases and J 5 bases; nucleotides not matched to a gene: 14. The CDR3 runs 17 residues. Looked up from germline, CDR1 is MNHEY and CDR2 is SVGEGT. CDR3 amino acids: CASSAKGGGPYTGELFF. As DNA, the CDR3 is TGTGCCAGCAGCGCCAAGGGCGGGGGGCCGTATACCGGGGAGCTGTTTTTT.

This chain joins TRBV3-1 (or the pseudogene TRBV3-2) and TRBJ2-5; a weak D match, TRBD1 (6 bases). This CDR3 spans 17 amino acids. V was cut by 1 base and J by 4 bases, with 19 bases left in between. Germline values: CDR1 LGHDT, CDR2 YNNKEL (reference sequence). CDR3 in DNA: TGTGCCAGCAGCCAAGTGGGACACTCACGGGGACGAGAGACCCAGTACTTC. It translates to CASSQVGHSRGRETQYF.

The chain joins TRBV5-4 to TRBJ1-2; D may be TRBD1 (5 bases). CDR1 is SGHNT and CDR2 is YYREEE in the germline V gene (reference sequence). The V end lost 4 bases, the J end lost 1 base, and 11 bases lay between the germline ends. The length of the CDR3 is 14 residues. CDR3: CASSPDTNNYGYTF. The CDR3, as DNA: TGTGCCAGCAGCCCGGACACAAATAACTATGGCTACACCTTC.

Here the CDR3 reads CASSFEVGRGFYEQYF. CDR3 bases: TGTGCCAGCAGCTTCGAGGTGGGGCGGGGGTTCTACGAGCAGTACTTC. This chain links TRBV11-2 with TRBJ2-7; the match to TRBD2 covers 7 bases. CDR3 size: 16 residues. Germline CDR1 reads SGHAT; CDR2 reads FQNNGV. The J segment lost 3 bases and the V segment lost 3 bases, leaving 11 bases of the junction unmatched.

The chain uses TRBV28 and TRBJ1-6, with a weak D call TRBD1 (5 bases). Looked up from germline, CDR1 is MDHEN and CDR2 is SYDVKM. The CDR3 loop spans 15 amino acids. CDR3 coding DNA: TGTGCGGTAAATAGGGGAACGGCAGCGAATTCACCCCTCCACTTT. Amino acid sequence: CAVNRGTAANSPLHF.

In this sample, this clone turned up once. DNA of the CDR3: TGTGCCAGACACAGGGGTTCACCCCTCCACTTT. Protein sequence: CARHRGSPLHF. This sequence joins TRBV27 and TRBJ1-6, with 7 bases matching TRBD1. J was trimmed by 9 bases and V by 9 bases; bases with no gene match: 2. The CDR3 totals 11 residues. Germline assignment: CDR1 MNHEY and CDR2 SMNVEV (reference sequence).

V usage is TRBV15 and J usage is TRBJ1-4; TRBD1 matches at 10 bases. Trimming removed 5 bases from V and 8 bases from J; junction bases left unmatched: 8. Germline CDR1 and CDR2: LNHNV and YYDKDF (reference sequence). CDR3 length: 15 amino acids. The CDR3 DNA reads TGTGCCACCAGCGTGCCCGGGACAGGGGTGGAAAAACTGTTTTTT. This translates into CATSVPGTGVEKLFF.

This chain connects TRBV2 to TRBJ1-5, with D unresolved. V was clipped by 0 bases and J by 5 bases, with 11 bases between them. The CDR3 loop spans 15 amino acids. Germline CDR1 SNHLY, CDR2 FYNNEI. The CDR3 bases are TGTGCCAGCAGTGAAGCGCGGTCCGCCTATCAGCCCCAGCATTTT. Translation gives CASSEARSAYQPQHF.

This chain uses TRBV15 with TRBJ2-1; the match to TRBD2 covers 7 bases. Germline V gives CDR1 LNHNV, CDR2 YYDKDF (reference sequence). This CDR3 has 15 residues. V shed 2 bases and J 12 bases; nucleotides not matched to a gene: 13. DNA of the CDR3: TGTGCCACCAGCAGACTGGCGGGGGATAGGGCATCGCAGTTCTTC. Its protein product is CATSRLAGDRASQFF.

The J gene is TRBJ1-1, the V gene TRBV4-1; 10 bases are shared with TRBD1. Losses at the gene ends were 1 base for V and 0 bases for J; bases not matched to a gene: 8. Germline values: CDR1 MGHRA, CDR2 YSYEKL. The CDR3 runs 18 residues. This chain's CDR3 is CASSQVGTGVRMNTEAFF. The CDR3 region has the DNA TGCGCCAGCAGCCAAGTGGGGACAGGGGTCCGCATGAACACTGAAGCTTTCTTT.

This clone has just one count. The CDR3 loop reads CASSLWGRRGTEAFF. CDR3 nucleotides: TGTGCCAGCAGTTTATGGGGGCGGCGGGGCACTGAAGCTTTCTTT. The chain joins TRBV28 to TRBJ1-1; possible D gene TRBD1, 5 bases. Germline V gives CDR1 MDHEN, CDR2 SYDVKM. CDR3 length equals 15 residues. With 0 bases removed from V and 4 bases from J, the gap between germline ends came to 12 bases.

The rearrangement links TRBV6-6 to TRBJ1-3, with D possibly matching TRBD1 (6 bases). Trimming stripped 7 bases from V and 0 bases from J, with 10 bases between. CDR1 is MNHNY and CDR2 is SVGAGI in the germline V gene (reference sequence). CDR3 length equals 14 residues. The CDR3: CASTLDSSGNTIYF. The CDR3 bases are TGTGCCAGCACCTTGGACAGCTCTGGAAACACCATATATTTT.

This clone occurred once. The gene calls are TRBV2 and TRBJ2-1, with D possibly TRBD2 on 6 matching bases. Germline loops: CDR1 SNHLY, CDR2 FYNNEI. This CDR3 has 14 amino acids. V shed 8 bases and J shed 4 bases, with 15 bases lying between them. CDR3 residues: CASQGSGAYNEQFF. CDR3 nucleotide sequence: TGTGCCAGCCAGGGTAGCGGAGCATACAATGAGCAGTTCTTC. Supplemented by reference TRBV2 and TRBJ2-1, the full variable domain reads EPEVTQTPSHQVTQMGQEVILRCVPISNHLYFYWYRQILGQKVEFLVSFYNNEISEKSEIFDDQFSVERPDGSNFTLKIRSTKLEDSAMYFCASQGSGAYNEQFFGPGTRLTVL.

The chain carries TRBV11-2 and TRBJ1-1; 8 bases agree with TRBD1. Per germline, CDR1 SGHAT and CDR2 FQNNGV. The CDR3 loop spans 13 amino acids. The trim removed 6 bases at V and 3 bases at J, leaving 3 bases unmatched. The DNA for the CDR3 is TGTGCCAGCAGGGACAGGGCGTACACTGAAGCTTTCTTT. Amino acid sequence: CASRDRAYTEAFF. The full variable domain, completed using reference TRBV11-2 and TRBJ1-1, is EAGVAQSPRYKIIEKRQSVAFWCNPISGHATLYWYQQILGQGPKLLIQFQNNGVVDDSQLPKDRFSAERLKGVDSTLKIQPAKLEDSAVYLCASRDRAYTEAFFGQGTRLTVV.